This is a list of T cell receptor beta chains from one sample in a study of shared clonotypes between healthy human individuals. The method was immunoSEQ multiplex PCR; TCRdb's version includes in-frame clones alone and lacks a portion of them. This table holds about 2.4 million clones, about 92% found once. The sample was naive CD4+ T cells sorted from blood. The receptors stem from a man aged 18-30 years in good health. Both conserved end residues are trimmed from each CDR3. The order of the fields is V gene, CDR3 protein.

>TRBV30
AWSVRSGSYNEQF
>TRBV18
ASSPNRGVNEKLF
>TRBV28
ASSFPGQGSYEQY
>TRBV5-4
ASSLAAGLSTDTQY
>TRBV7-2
ASRGGLLGPNTEAF
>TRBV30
AWSVGTEAF
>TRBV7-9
ASSWGVDESETQY
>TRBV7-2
ATAGQVSSPLH
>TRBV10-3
AISELASGSEQY
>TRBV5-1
ASSLALLTGELF
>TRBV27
ASSIIPGTGNEQF
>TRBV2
ASRRDRGSYNEQF
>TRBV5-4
ASSTGTGGNTNEKLF
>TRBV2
ASSVGLSGELF
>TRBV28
ASSTPQGARGYT
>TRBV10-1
ASSESGVGNQETQY
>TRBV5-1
ASSLEGPHYEQY
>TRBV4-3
ASSQTTGDPGTGELF
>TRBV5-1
ASSLGGRRDRGDYEQY
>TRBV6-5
ASSLGMNYNEQF
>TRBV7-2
ASSADRGQPQH
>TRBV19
ASSLRGGYSNQPQH
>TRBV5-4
ASSWGQGIQETQY
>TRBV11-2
ASSFSLTGDGYT
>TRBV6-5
ASTVTQPGSNEQF
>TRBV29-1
SAYRQGDYGYT
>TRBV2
ASSGLQGAYEQY
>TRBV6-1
ASSEIPGGTRATNEKLF
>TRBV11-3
ASSLNLAAGSSYNEQF
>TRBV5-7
ASSLALAGASRETQY
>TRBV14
ASSPGTYEQY
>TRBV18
ASSPGSRNIYEQY
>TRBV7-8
ASSPGGDYGYT
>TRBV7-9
ASSLTVGLAGGPYNEQF
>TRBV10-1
ASSGELAGSSYEQY
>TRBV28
ASSTPAVGDSNYGYT
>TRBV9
ASSVYMDTQY
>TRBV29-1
SVEITGGTEAF
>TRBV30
AWRGGTGFSYEQY
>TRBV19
ASSPSTGNTEAF
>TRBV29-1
SARNTEAF
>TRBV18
ASSPRPIAGEGYEQY
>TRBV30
AWVVNGNTIY
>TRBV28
ASSSVGQDPPYEQY
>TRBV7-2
ASSSGSAGGLNTIY